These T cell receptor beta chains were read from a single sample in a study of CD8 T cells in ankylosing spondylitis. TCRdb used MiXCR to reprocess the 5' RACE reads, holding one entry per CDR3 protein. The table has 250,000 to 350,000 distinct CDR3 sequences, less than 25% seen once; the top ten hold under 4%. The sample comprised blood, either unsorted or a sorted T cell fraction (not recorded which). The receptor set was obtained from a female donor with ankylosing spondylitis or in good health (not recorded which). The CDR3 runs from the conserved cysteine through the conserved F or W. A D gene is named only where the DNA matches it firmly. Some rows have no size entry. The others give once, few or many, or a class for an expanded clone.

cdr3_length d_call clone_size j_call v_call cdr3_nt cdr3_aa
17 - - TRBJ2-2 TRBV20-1 TGCAGTGCTAGACGACCCCTCGGTCGGGGTGGCACCGGGGAGCTGTTTTTT CSARRPLGRGGTGELFF
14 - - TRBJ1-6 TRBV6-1 TGTGCCAGCAGCCTGTTGTTCGGAAATTCACCCCTCCACTTT CASSLLFGNSPLHF
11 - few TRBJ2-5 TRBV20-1 TGCAGTGGGGCGGACCAAGAGACCCAGTACTTC CSGADQETQYF
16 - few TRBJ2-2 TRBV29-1 TGCAGCGTTACGGGGCGGAGGGGTCCGAACACCGGGGAGCTGTTTTTT CSVTGRRGPNTGELFF
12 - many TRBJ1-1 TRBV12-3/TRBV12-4 TGTGCCAGCAGTTTCGTAAGGGCTGAAGCTTTCTTT CASSFVRAEAFF
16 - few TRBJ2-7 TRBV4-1 TGCGCCAGCAGCCAAGCCCAGGGGCGAGGGAACTACGAGCAGTACTTC CASSQAQGRGNYEQYF
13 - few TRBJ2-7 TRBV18 TGTGCCAGCTCACCGGAGGGACCCTACGAGCAGTACTTC CASSPEGPYEQYF
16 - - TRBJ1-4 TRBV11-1 TGTGCCAGCAGCTTAGCGGATGGGCAGGGTAATGAAAAACTGTTTTTT CASSLADGQGNEKLFF
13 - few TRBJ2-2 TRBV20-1 TGCAGTGCTCCCGCGGGCATGACCGGGGAGCTGTTTTTT CSAPAGMTGELFF
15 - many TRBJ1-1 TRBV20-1 TGCAGTGCCCACACCGGACGGATAGGGAACACTGAAGCTTTCTTT CSAHTGRIGNTEAFF
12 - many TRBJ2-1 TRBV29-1 TGCAGCGTTGGGCTAGCGATCAATGAGCAGTTCTTC CSVGLAINEQFF
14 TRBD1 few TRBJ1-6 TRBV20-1 TGCAGTGCTCGACGGACAGGAGATCCTTCACCCCTCCACTTT CSARRTGDPSPLHF
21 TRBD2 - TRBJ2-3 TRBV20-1 TGCAGTGCGGGGGTCATTGGAGAAAAGCCGGGACTAGCGGGAGAGGCAGATACGCAGTATTTT CSAGVIGEKPGLAGEADTQYF
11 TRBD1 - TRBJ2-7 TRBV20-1 TGCAGTGCCCAGGACAGGTACGAGCAGTACTTC CSAQDRYEQYF
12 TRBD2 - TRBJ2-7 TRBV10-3 TGTGCCATTGGGGACTACAGCTACGAGCAGTACTTC CAIGDYSYEQYF
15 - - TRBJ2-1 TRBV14 TGTGCCAGCAGCCCAAATTCCGGGGCGGCCAATGAGCAGTTCTTC CASSPNSGAANEQFF
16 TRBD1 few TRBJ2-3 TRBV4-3 TGCGCCAGCAGCCAAGCAGTTGGACAGGGAGTAGATACGCAGTATTTT CASSQAVGQGVDTQYF
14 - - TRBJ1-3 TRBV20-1 TGCAGTGCAAAATCCGGCTACTCTGGAAACACCATATATTTT CSAKSGYSGNTIYF
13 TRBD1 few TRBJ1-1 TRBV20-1 TGCAGTGCTCGGCGGGGACAGCATTCCGAAGCTTTCTTT CSARRGQHSEAFF
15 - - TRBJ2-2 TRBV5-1 TGCGCCAGCAGCCCGGATGGGCCCTCAGCGCGGGAGCTGTTTTTT CASSPDGPSARELFF
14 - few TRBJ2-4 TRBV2 TGTGCCACGAATAGGGGACAAGTCAAAAACATTCAGTACTTC CATNRGQVKNIQYF
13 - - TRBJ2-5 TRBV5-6 TGTGCCAGCAGCTTGGCCCCAAAGGAGACCCAGTACTTC CASSLAPKETQYF
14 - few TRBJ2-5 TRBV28 TGTGCCAGCAGCCGCCCGATTCCGGGTGAGACCCAGTACTTC CASSRPIPGETQYF
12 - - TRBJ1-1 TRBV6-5 TGTGCCAGCAGTACAACCCGCACTGAAGCTTTCTTT CASSTTRTEAFF
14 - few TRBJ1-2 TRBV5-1 TGCGCCAGCAGCTTGGATCGGGAAACCTATGGCTACACCTTC CASSLDRETYGYTF
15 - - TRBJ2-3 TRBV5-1 TGCGCCAGCAGCTTGGCGGGGGTGGACACAGATACGCAGTATTTT CASSLAGVDTDTQYF
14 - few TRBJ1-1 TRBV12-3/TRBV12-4 TGTGCCAGCACCCTAGGGGACTATAACACTGAAGCTTTCTTT CASTLGDYNTEAFF
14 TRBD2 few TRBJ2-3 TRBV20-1 TGCAGTGCTTGGACTAGCGGGAGTGGAGATACGCAGTATTTT CSAWTSGSGDTQYF
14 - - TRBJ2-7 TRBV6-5 TGTGCCAGCAGAAATACCTTTGAGATTTACGAGCAGTACTTC CASRNTFEIYEQYF
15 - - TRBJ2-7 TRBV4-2 TGTGCCAGCAGCCTACGCCGGGACGGCTCCTACGAGCAGTACTTC CASSLRRDGSYEQYF
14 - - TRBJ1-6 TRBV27 TGTGCCAGCCGAGGGGCAGGACTGGGTTCACCCCTCCACTTT CASRGAGLGSPLHF
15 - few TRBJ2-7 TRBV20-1 TGCAGTGCCCGAAACTTGCATGGGATTCTCTACGAGCAGTACTTC CSARNLHGILYEQYF
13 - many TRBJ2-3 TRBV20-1 TGCAGTGCCCCCGCCTACTTTCGAGATACGCAGTATTTT CSAPAYFRDTQYF
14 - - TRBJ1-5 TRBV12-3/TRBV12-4 TGTGCCAGCTCCTTAAGTTTGGCGGGTCAGCCTCAGCATTTT CASSLSLAGQPQHF
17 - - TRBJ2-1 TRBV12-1 TGTGCCAGCAGCTTTGGGGGAGAGGGCTTTTCCTACAATGAGCAGTTCTTC CASSFGGEGFSYNEQFF